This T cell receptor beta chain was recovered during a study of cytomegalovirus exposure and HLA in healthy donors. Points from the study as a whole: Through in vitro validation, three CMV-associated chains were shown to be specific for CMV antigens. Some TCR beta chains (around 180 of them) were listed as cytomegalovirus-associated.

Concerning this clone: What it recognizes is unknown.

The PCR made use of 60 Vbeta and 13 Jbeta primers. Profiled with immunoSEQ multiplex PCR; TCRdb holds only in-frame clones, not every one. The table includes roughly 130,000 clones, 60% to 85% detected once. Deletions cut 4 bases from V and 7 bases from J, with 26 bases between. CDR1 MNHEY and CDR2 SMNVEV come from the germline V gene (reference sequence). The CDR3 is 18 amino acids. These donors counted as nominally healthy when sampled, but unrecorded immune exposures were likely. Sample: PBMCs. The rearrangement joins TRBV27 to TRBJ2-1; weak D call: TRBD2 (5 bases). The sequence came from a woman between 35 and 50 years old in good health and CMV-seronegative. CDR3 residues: CASSSLRTGPDPINEQFF. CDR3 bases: TGTGCCAGCAGTTCCTTAAGGACTGGACCCGATCCCATTAATGAGCAGTTCTTC.